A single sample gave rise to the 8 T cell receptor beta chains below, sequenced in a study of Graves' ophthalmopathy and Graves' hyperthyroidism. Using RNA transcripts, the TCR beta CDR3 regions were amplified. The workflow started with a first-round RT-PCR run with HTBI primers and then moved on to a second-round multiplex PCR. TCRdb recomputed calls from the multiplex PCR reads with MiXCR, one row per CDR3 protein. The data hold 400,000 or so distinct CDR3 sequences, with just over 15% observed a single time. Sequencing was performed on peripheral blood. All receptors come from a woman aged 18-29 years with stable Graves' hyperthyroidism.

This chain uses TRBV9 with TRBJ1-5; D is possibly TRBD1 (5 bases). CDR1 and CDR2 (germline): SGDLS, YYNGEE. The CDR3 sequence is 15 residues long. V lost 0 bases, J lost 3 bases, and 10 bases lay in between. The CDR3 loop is CASSVEGEDNQPQHF. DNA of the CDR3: TGTGCCAGCAGCGTAGAAGGGGAGGACAATCAGCCCCAGCATTTT.

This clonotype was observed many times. CDR3 residues: CASSHQGGETQYF. As DNA, the CDR3 is TGTGCCAGCAGCCACCAGGGAGGGGAGACCCAGTACTTC. V is TRBV7-6 and J is TRBJ2-5, with 7 bases lining up with TRBD2. The CDR3 is 13 amino acids. V lost 5 bases and J lost 5; bases outside the gene matches: 5. From germline, CDR1 is SGHVS and CDR2 FNYEAQ. The full variable domain, with the rest looked up from reference TRBV7-6 and TRBJ2-5, is GAGVSQSPRYKVTKRGQDVALRCDPISGHVSLYWYRQALGQGPEFLTYFNYEAQQDKSGLPNDRFSAERPEGSISTLTIQRTEQRDSAMYRCASSHQGGETQYFGPGTRLLVL.

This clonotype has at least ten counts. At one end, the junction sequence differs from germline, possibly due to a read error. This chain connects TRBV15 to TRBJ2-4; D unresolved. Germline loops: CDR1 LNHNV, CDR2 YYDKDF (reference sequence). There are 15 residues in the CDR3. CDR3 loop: CATSRDDALGNIKYF. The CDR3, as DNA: TGTGCCACCAGCAGAGATGACGCACTTGGGAACATTAAGTACTTC.

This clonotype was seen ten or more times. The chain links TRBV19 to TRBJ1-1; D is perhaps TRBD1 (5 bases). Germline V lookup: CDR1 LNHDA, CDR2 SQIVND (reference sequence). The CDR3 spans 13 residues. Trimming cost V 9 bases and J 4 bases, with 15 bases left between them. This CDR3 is CASGGGRVTEAFF. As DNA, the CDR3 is TGTGCCAGCGGTGGGGGGAGGGTCACTGAAGCTTTCTTT.

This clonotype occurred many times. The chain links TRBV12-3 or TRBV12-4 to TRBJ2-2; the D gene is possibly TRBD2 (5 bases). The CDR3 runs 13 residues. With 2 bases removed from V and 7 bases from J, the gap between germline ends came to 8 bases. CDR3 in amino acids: CASSLHGNGELFF. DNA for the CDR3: TGTGCCAGCAGTTTACACGGGAACGGGGAGCTGTTTTTT.

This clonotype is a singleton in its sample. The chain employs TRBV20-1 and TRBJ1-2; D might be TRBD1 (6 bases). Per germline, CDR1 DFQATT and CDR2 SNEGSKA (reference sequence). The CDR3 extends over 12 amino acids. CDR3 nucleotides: TGCACGCTTGGGACAACCAACTATGGCTACACCTTC. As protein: CTLGTTNYGYTF.

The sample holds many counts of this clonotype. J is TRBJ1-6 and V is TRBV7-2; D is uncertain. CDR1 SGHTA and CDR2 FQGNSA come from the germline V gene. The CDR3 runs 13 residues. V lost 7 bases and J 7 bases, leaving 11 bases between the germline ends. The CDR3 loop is CASTPWKNSPLHF. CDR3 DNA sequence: TGTGCCAGCACCCCTTGGAAGAATTCACCCCTCCACTTT. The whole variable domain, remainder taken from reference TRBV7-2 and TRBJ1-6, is GAGVSQSPSNKVTEKGKDVELRCDPISGHTALYWYRQSLGQGLEFLIYFQGNSAPDKSGLPSDRFSAERTGGSVSTLTIQRTQQEDSAVYLCASTPWKNSPLHFGNGTRLTVT.

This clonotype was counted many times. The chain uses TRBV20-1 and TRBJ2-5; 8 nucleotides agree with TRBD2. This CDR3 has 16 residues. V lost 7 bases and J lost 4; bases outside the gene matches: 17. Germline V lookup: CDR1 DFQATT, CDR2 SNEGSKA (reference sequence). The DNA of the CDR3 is TGCAGTGTCCCCTCTCCCGGGGGGGGCCATATAGAGACCCAGTACTTC. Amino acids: CSVPSPGGGHIETQYF.